This TCR beta chain is from a study of OX40 agonist ivuxolimab in advanced cancers. Repertoires were generated with immunoSEQ multiplex PCR, while TCRdb's copy carries only in-frame clones and drops some. The table has around 67,000 clones, 87% seen once. Comments on this clone: Its specificity is not known.

General study results and limits: More expanded clones were found, on average, in CD8+ than in CD4+ T cells.

The germline CDR1 and CDR2 sequences are LNHDA and SQIVND (reference sequence). The CDR3 is 16 residues long. V dropped 1 base and J dropped 0; count of bases not matched to a gene: 0. The receptor comes from an adult with an advanced solid tumor such as melanoma, head and neck, liver or kidney cancer. Sequenced material: CD4+ or CD8+ T cells sorted from blood, taken in a trial of the OX40 agonist ivuxolimab. V is TRBV19 and J is TRBJ2-3; 11 bases are a match to TRBD2. In DNA, the CDR3 is TGTGCCAGTAGTATAGGACTAGCGGGAAGCACAGATACGCAGTATTTT. It codes for CASSIGLAGSTDTQYF.